The clone carrying this T cell receptor (beta chain) was counted many times. The read terminates 3 residues before the CDR3 end, so the remaining end is supplied by the germline J gene. Trimming cost V 0 bases and J 7 bases, with 12 bases left between them. The CDR3 consists of 13 residues. The germline V gene has CDR1 DFQATT and CDR2 SNEGSKA (reference sequence). This specimen belongs to a study of T cell clonality in common variable immunodeficiency. Sequenced by immunoSEQ multiplex PCR; TCRdb stores in-frame clones only, minus some. The record shows approximately 52,000 clones for this sample, with no singletons present.

Specimen: peripheral blood mononuclear cells. This clonotype originated in a person aged 18-70 years in good health. J is TRBJ1-2 and V is TRBV20-1; weak D call: TRBD1 (6 bases). The part of the CDR3 DNA that was read is TGCAGTGCTAGAGATATTGTAGGGGGTGGC. This gives the protein CSARDIVGGG. The full-length CDR3 reads as CSARDIVGGGYTF.